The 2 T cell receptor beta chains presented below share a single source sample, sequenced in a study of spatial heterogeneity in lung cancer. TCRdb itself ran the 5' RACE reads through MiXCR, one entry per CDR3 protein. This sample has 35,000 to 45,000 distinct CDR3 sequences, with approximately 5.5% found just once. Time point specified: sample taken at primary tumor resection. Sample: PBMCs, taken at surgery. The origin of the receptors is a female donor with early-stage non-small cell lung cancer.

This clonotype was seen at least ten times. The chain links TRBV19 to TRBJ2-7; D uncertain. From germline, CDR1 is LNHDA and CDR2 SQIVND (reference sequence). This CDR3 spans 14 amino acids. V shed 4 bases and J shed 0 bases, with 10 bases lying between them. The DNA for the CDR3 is TGTGCCAGTAGTACGAACACCTTCTCCTACGAGCAGTACTTC. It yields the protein CASSTNTFSYEQYF. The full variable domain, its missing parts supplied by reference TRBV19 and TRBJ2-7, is DGGITQSPKYLFRKEGQNVTLSCEQNLNHDAMYWYRQDPGQGLRLIYYSQIVNDFQKGDIAEGYSVSREKKESFPLTVTSAQKNPTAFYLCASSTNTFSYEQYFGPGTRLTVT.

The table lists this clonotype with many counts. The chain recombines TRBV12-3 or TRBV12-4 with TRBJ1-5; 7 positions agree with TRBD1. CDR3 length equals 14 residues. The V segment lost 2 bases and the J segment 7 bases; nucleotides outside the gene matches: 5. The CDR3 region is CASSLTGAEQPQHF. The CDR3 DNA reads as TGTGCCAGCAGTTTAACAGGGGCGGAACAGCCCCAGCATTTT.